The rows below give T cell receptor beta chains drawn from one sample of a study of blood T cell repertoires in COVID-19. Here immunoSEQ multiplex PCR was the method, and the copy in TCRdb shows in-frame clones only, minus some. The sample records about 37,000 clones, more than 75% being singletons. The specimen was peripheral blood. The receptors were sampled from a man between 65 and 85 years old with acute or convalescent COVID-19. Each CDR3 is given with its conserved first and last residue. D genes are given only for firm matches. Size is stated for part of the rows, as once, few or many counts, or as a class when the clone is expanded.

V,D,J,size,DNA,CDR3
TRBV5-1,-,TRBJ1-2,-,TGCGCCAGCAGCCTCGAAGGGGCGGCCTATGGCTACACCTTC,CASSLEGAAYGYTF
TRBV11-2,TRBD1,TRBJ2-3,-,TGTGCCAGCAGCTTAGGGGCGGCAGGGGGCATGGATACGCAGTATTTT,CASSLGAAGGMDTQYF
TRBV18,TRBD1,TRBJ2-2,-,TGTGCCAGCTCAACTGACAGGGTTGAAACCGGGGAGCTGTTTTTT,CASSTDRVETGELFF
TRBV11-2,-,TRBJ2-7,-,TGTGCCAGCAGCTTCCCTCACGCTGGCACCTACGAGCAGTACTTC,CASSFPHAGTYEQYF
TRBV7-8,-,TRBJ1-6,-,TGTGCCAGCAGCTTAGGCAGGGCCCACAATTCACCCCTCCACTTT,CASSLGRAHNSPLHF
TRBV19,TRBD1,TRBJ1-5,-,TGTGCCAGTGGCGGGACAGGCGGTCGCAATCAGCCCCAGCATTTT,CASGGTGGRNQPQHF
TRBV12-3/TRBV12-4,-,TRBJ2-1,-,TGTGCCAGCAGTCCCCGGGGAGACCACGCGTTCTTC,CASSPRGDHAFF
TRBV7-2,TRBD2,TRBJ2-1,-,TGTGCCAGCAGCCGGGGGGACGGACGCACCCGGTTCTTC,CASSRGDGRTRFF
TRBV12-5,-,TRBJ2-3,-,TGTGCTAGTGGTCGAGGAACAGATACGCAGTATTTT,CASGRGTDTQYF
TRBV9,-,TRBJ2-7,-,TGTGCCAGCAGCGTAGGAACGCGCTACGAGCAGTACTTC,CASSVGTRYEQYF
TRBV2,-,TRBJ1-4,-,TGTGCCAGCAGTTCCCGGGCCGATGGAGGAGAAAAACTGTTTTTT,CASSSRADGGEKLFF
TRBV30,-,TRBJ2-1,-,TGTGCCTGGACGTTGGGGGGGGCGAACAATGAGCAGTTCTTC,CAWTLGGANNEQFF
TRBV19,TRBD1,TRBJ1-5,-,TGTGCCAGTACCCAGGCCGGACAGGCCAGCAATCAGCCCCAGCATTTT,CASTQAGQASNQPQHF
TRBV11-3,-,TRBJ1-1,-,TGTGCCAGCAGCGCAGGGAACACTGAAGCTTTCTTT,CASSAGNTEAFF
TRBV7-2,-,TRBJ1-1,-,TGTGCCAGCAGCTTAGTAGGGGGTATGAACACTGAAGCTTTCTTT,CASSLVGGMNTEAFF
TRBV5-1,-,TRBJ2-7,-,TGCGCCAGCAGCTTGGGTGGGGCCGGCTCCTACGAGCAGTACTTC,CASSLGGAGSYEQYF
TRBV6-4,TRBD1,TRBJ2-1,-,TGTGCCAGCAGTCCCAGGGGGTCCTACAATGAGCAGTTCTTC,CASSPRGSYNEQFF
TRBV5-1,-,TRBJ1-2,-,TGCGCCAGCAGCTCTTCGGGAGGATTGGAGGGCTACACCTTC,CASSSSGGLEGYTF
TRBV6-2/TRBV6-3,TRBD1,TRBJ2-7,-,TGTGCCAGCAGTTATTTGGGACAGGTCTACGAGCAGTACTTC,CASSYLGQVYEQYF
TRBV9,TRBD1,TRBJ1-1,-,TGTGCCAGCAGCGTAGCGACAGGGGGCGGGACTGAAGCTTTCTTT,CASSVATGGGTEAFF
TRBV5-1,-,TRBJ2-7,-,TGCGCCAGCAGCACTAACGCATCGCCGACCGAGCAGTACTTC,CASSTNASPTEQYF
TRBV29-1,-,TRBJ1-1,-,TGCAGCGTTCTGGACACCGTCATGAACACTGAAGCTTTCTTT,CSVLDTVMNTEAFF
TRBV7-9,TRBD1,TRBJ1-1,-,TGTGCCAGCAGCTTAGGGTCAGGGGGTGTCACTGAAGCTTTCTTT,CASSLGSGGVTEAFF
TRBV10-3,-,TRBJ1-2,-,TGTGCCATCAGTGAGAACAGGGTGGGCTATGGCTACACCTTC,CAISENRVGYGYTF
TRBV2,-,TRBJ2-5,-,TGTGCCAGCAGTGCTAGTCCCCTGGAGACCCAGTACTTC,CASSASPLETQYF
TRBV6-5,-,TRBJ1-6,-,TGTGCCAGCAAACAGGCAAATTCACCCCTCCACTTT,CASKQANSPLHF
TRBV15,-,TRBJ2-2,-,TGTGCCACCAGCATTAGGGGTACCCACCGGGAGCTGTTTTTT,CATSIRGTHRELFF
TRBV10-2,TRBD1,TRBJ1-5,-,TGCGCCAGCAGTGATCCAGGGGGCCAGCCCCAGCATTTT,CASSDPGGQPQHF
TRBV14,-,TRBJ2-7,-,TGTGCCAGCAGCCGGGAGTCCCCCGAGCAGTACTTC,CASSRESPEQYF
TRBV3-1/TRBV3-2,-,TRBJ1-1,-,TGTGCCAGCAGCCTTAGGGGGAACACTGAAGCTTTCTTT,CASSLRGNTEAFF
TRBV6-5,TRBD1,TRBJ1-3,-,TGTGCCAGCAGTTACGACAGGGCCAATAGTAGAAACACCATATATTTT,CASSYDRANSRNTIYF
TRBV4-2,TRBD2,TRBJ2-1,-,TGTGCCAGCAGCCAAGAAATAGCGGGAGGGAATCAGCAGTTCTTC,CASSQEIAGGNQQFF
TRBV11-2,-,TRBJ2-1,once,TGTGCCAGCAGCCCGGGACTGAACAATGAGCAGTTCTTC,CASSPGLNNEQFF
TRBV24-1,TRBD2,TRBJ2-1,-,TGTGCCACCAGTGATGCCGTAGCGGGCTCAAACAATGAGCAGTTCTTC,CATSDAVAGSNNEQFF
TRBV7-6,-,TRBJ1-1,-,TGTGCCAGCAGCCTAGGAGGAGAGGCTTTCTTT,CASSLGGEAFF
TRBV10-3,TRBD1,TRBJ1-6,-,TGTGCCATTACAGGGGGCGCAGATTCACCCCTCCACTTT,CAITGGADSPLHF
TRBV28,TRBD1,TRBJ2-7,-,TGTGCCAGCAGATGGGGACAGGGACCCTACGAGCAGTACTTC,CASRWGQGPYEQYF
TRBV19,TRBD1,TRBJ1-5,few,TGTGCCAGCAGGCGGGACAGGGACAATCAGCCCCAGCATTTT,CASRRDRDNQPQHF
TRBV30,-,TRBJ1-6,-,TGTGCCTGGAGCGGAAGCGGAAATTCACCCCTCCACTTT,CAWSGSGNSPLHF
TRBV4-2,TRBD2,TRBJ2-3,-,TGTGCCAGCAGCCAGACGGTAGCGGGCGCCTGGGATACGCAGTATTTT,CASSQTVAGAWDTQYF
TRBV6-5,TRBD1,TRBJ2-7,-,TGTGCCAGCAGTCGTGACAGGGCATACGAGCAGTACTTC,CASSRDRAYEQYF
TRBV5-1,TRBD2,TRBJ2-5,-,TGCGCCAGCAGAGTGAGCGGGGGTATAGAGACCCAGTACTTC,CASRVSGGIETQYF
TRBV7-9,TRBD2,TRBJ2-3,-,TGTGCCAGCATCCCTAGCCGACTAGCGGGAGAGGCAGATACGCAGTATTTT,CASIPSRLAGEADTQYF
TRBV3-1/TRBV3-2,TRBD1,TRBJ1-6,-,TGTGCCAGCAGCCAAGATCGGGGGACAGGGCCCTCACCCCTCCACTTT,CASSQDRGTGPSPLHF
TRBV10-3,TRBD1,TRBJ2-7,-,TGTGCCATCAGTGAGGGGAATCGGGACAGAGGTTCCGAGCAGTACTTC,CAISEGNRDRGSEQYF
TRBV5-1,TRBD2,TRBJ2-1,once,TGCGCCAGCAGCTTGGTTAGCGGGAGTTTGGGTGAGCAGTTCTTC,CASSLVSGSLGEQFF